This T cell receptor (beta chain) stems from a study of CD8 T cells in ankylosing spondylitis. Whole-study results and caveats: Blood of patients with ankylosing spondylitis appeared to be characterized by a TCR beta motif of 8 or 9 highly homologous variants. In ankylosing spondylitis patients, matched synovial fluid reportedly showed significant enrichment of disease-linked clones. Earlier work had already found some motif variants in reactive arthritis synovial fluid and blood.

Comment on this clonotype: What it binds is not known.

TCR beta libraries were made by quantitative 5'-RACE with molecular barcodes. TCRdb ran MiXCR on the 5' RACE reads and lists one entry per CDR3 protein. The sample consists of about 340,000 distinct CDR3 sequences, roughly 14% of them appearing once. Trimming removed 4 bases from V and 1 base from J, with 8 bases in between. Germline CDR1 SEHNR, CDR2 FQNEAQ (reference sequence). The CDR3 is made up of 14 amino acids. V usage is TRBV7-9 and J usage is TRBJ2-1; unclear D gene. The material sequenced was blood, either unsorted or a sorted T cell fraction (not recorded which). The source is a male donor with ankylosing spondylitis or in good health (not recorded which). CDR3: CASSSPVSYNEQFF. The CDR3 DNA reads TGTGCCAGCAGCTCGCCAGTATCCTACAATGAGCAGTTCTTC.